These 21 T cell receptor beta chains were sequenced from one sample in a study of cytomegalovirus exposure and HLA in healthy donors. PCR amplification relied on 60 Vbeta primers (plus 13 Jbeta primers). Data came from immunoSEQ multiplex PCR; TCRdb stores just in-frame clones and leaves some out. This sample carries 85,000 to 100,000 clones, over 60% of them seen once, and the ten largest clones take 7.5% to 9.5%. Sequencing was performed on PBMCs. Receptors originate from a human donor in good health.

The chain is built from TRBV6-1 and TRBJ2-7; TRBD1 matches 7 bases. The length of the CDR3 is 14 residues. The V segment lost 7 bases and the J segment 5 bases; nucleotides outside the gene matches: 11. Germline V lookup: CDR1 MNHNS, CDR2 SASEGT. This CDR3 is CASIWQGVLDEQYF. The CDR3 DNA reads as TGTGCCAGCATATGGCAGGGGGTATTGGACGAGCAGTACTTC.

The chain is built from TRBV10-3 and TRBJ1-1, with D perhaps matching TRBD1 (5 bases). The CDR3 has 13 residues. V was clipped by 11 bases and J by 1 base, with 14 bases between them. Germline V gives CDR1 ENHRY, CDR2 SYGVKD. The CDR3 nucleotides read TGTGCCTCTTCGGGCGGGGGGAACACTGAAGCTTTCTTT. Translation: CASSGGGNTEAFF.

V and J are TRBV5-1 and TRBJ2-1; 12 nucleotides line up with TRBD1. Unmatched junction bases numbered 5, after V lost 4 bases and J lost 9 bases. CDR1 is SGHRS, CDR2 YFSETQ, per germline. The CDR3 loop spans 14 amino acids. The CDR3 DNA sequence: TGCGCCAGCAGCAAGGGACAGGGGGCAATTGAGCAGTTCTTC. This translates into CASSKGQGAIEQFF.

V and J are TRBV5-1 and TRBJ2-2; no reliable D call. Germline V gene data show CDR1 as SGHRS and CDR2 as YFSETQ. The V end lost 8 bases, the J end lost 5 bases, and 13 bases lay between the germline ends. This CDR3 contains 13 residues. The CDR3 bases are TGCGCCAGTGGGCCAGTCGAAACCGGGGAGCTGTTTTTT. Translation: CASGPVETGELFF.

Points on this clone: This same CDR3 is encoded by further DNA sequences in the sample. The V and J genes are TRBV5-1 and TRBJ2-3, with TRBD2 identical over 13 bases. This CDR3 region has 16 residues. V shed 4 bases, J shed 1 base, and the junction held 3 bases outside the gene matches. CDR1 and CDR2 (germline): SGHRS, YFSETQ. This CDR3 is CASSPGLAGGTDTQYF. The CDR3, as DNA: TGCGCCAGCAGCCCCGGACTAGCGGGGGGCACAGATACGCAGTATTTT.

J is TRBJ2-7 and V is TRBV5-4; D is perhaps TRBD1 (7 bases). Germline CDR1 is SGHNT and CDR2 is YYREEE (reference sequence). CDR3 size: 15 residues. Trimming stripped 4 bases from V and 0 bases from J, with 14 bases between. As DNA, the CDR3 is TGTGCCAGCAGCCCTGGGACAGCGGGCTCCTACGAGCAGTACTTC. Translation gives CASSPGTAGSYEQYF.

This chain uses TRBV5-1 with TRBJ2-2; no clear D gene. Germline lookup yields CDR1 SGHRS and CDR2 YFSETQ. The CDR3 covers 13 residues. V was shortened by 5 bases and J by 6 bases, with 11 bases between the two germline ends. As DNA, the CDR3 is TGCGCCAGCAGTCTGGAGCTCCCCGGGGAGCTGTTTTTT. Translating it yields CASSLELPGELFF.

The V gene is TRBV5-1, the J gene TRBJ2-1; a possible D gene is TRBD2 (8 bases). The CDR3 totals 18 residues. The V end was cut by 7 bases, the J end by 4 bases, with 27 bases between. Germline-derived CDR1 and CDR2 are SGHRS and YFSETQ. In DNA, the CDR3 is TGCGCCAGCCGATCAAGCCCACACAGGGGCGGGGGGTACAATGAGCAGTTCTTC. Protein: CASRSSPHRGGGYNEQFF. The entire variable domain, with the rest obtained from reference TRBV5-1 and TRBJ2-1, is as follows: KAGVTQTPRYLIKTRGQQVTLSCSPISGHRSVSWYQQTPGQGLQFLFEYFSETQRNKGNFPGRFSGRQFSNSRSEMNVSTLELGDSALYLCASRSSPHRGGGYNEQFFGPGTRLTVL.

In this sample, this clone turned up a few times. The chain employs TRBV21-1 and TRBJ2-5; the table's D call, TRBD2, was not checked against the DNA. TRBV21-1 is designated a pseudogene. CDR3 length equals 18 residues. The CDR3 reads CASSKGTSGGAYQETQYF. The CDR3 nucleotides read TGTGCCAGCAGCAAGGGGACTAGCGGGGGGGCCTACCAAGAGACCCAGTACTTC.

The chain employs TRBV9 and TRBJ1-1; D is possibly TRBD1 (6 bases). There are 15 residues in the CDR3. V lost 0 bases and J 2 bases, leaving 11 bases between the germline ends. Germline lookup yields CDR1 SGDLS and CDR2 YYNGEE. CDR3 sequence reads: CASSVAAGDNTEAFF. The CDR3 region has the DNA TGTGCCAGCAGCGTAGCGGCAGGGGATAACACTGAAGCTTTCTTT.

This clone has just a few counts. The V gene is TRBV25-1, the J gene TRBJ1-5, with a weak D call TRBD1 (6 bases). The CDR3 is 13 amino acids. Trimming stripped 5 bases from V and 5 bases from J, with 10 bases between. From germline, CDR1 is MGHDK and CDR2 SYGVNS. The CDR3 protein is CASSRGADQPQHF. The CDR3 bases are TGTGCCAGCAGTCGGGGGGCCGATCAGCCCCAGCATTTT.

The chain joins TRBV10-3 to TRBJ2-7, with TRBD1 as a possible D gene (5 bases). Looked up from germline, CDR1 is ENHRY and CDR2 is SYGVKD. The CDR3 has 16 residues. V gave up 2 bases and J gave up 5 bases, with 19 bases separating them. The DNA of the CDR3 is TGTGCCATCAGTGAGGCACAGGTATCAACTCTCCACGAGCAGTACTTC. Its protein product is CAISEAQVSTLHEQYF.

This chain connects TRBV10-3 to TRBJ2-5, with D possibly being TRBD1 (6 bases). Between the trimmed V and J ends, which lost 5 bases and 1 base, there was a span of 17 bases. Germline lookup yields CDR1 ENHRY and CDR2 SYGVKD. The CDR3 runs to 16 residues. CDR3 DNA: TGTGCCATCAGTCCACACGAAATACAGGGCCAAGAGACCCAGTACTTC. Protein product: CAISPHEIQGQETQYF.

This chain connects TRBV6-5 to TRBJ2-3, with D possibly matching TRBD1 (6 bases). Germline loops: CDR1 MNHEY, CDR2 SVGAGI. The CDR3 totals 15 residues. Trimming removed 6 bases from V and 0 bases from J, with 13 bases in between. In nucleotides, the CDR3 is TGTGCCAGCAGGGGGACAACACCGAGCACAGATACGCAGTATTTT. This encodes CASRGTTPSTDTQYF.

This clone was recorded a few times. As DNA, the CDR3 is TGTGCCAGCAGGCGGGACACTGAAGCTTTCTTT. Protein sequence: CASRRDTEAFF. The V and J genes are TRBV7-2 and TRBJ1-1; D remains unclear. There are 11 residues in the CDR3. Germline V gene sequence: CDR1 SGHTA, CDR2 FQGNSA. V dropped 6 bases and J dropped 3 bases, with 5 bases sitting between them.

This chain joins TRBV5-6 and TRBJ2-1, with D uncertain. Trimming cost V 7 bases and J 0 bases, with 14 bases left between them. Per germline, CDR1 SGHDT and CDR2 YYEEEE. The CDR3 sequence is 15 residues long. CDR3 loop: CASRDTTSSYNEQFF. The CDR3 nucleotides read TGTGCCAGCCGTGATACTACGAGCTCCTACAATGAGCAGTTCTTC. The variable domain in full, with the rest retrieved from reference TRBV5-6 and TRBJ2-1, is DAGVTQSPTHLIKTRGQQVTLRCSPKSGHDTVSWYQQALGQGPQFIFQYYEEEERQRGNFPDRFSGHQFPNYSSELNVNALLLGDSALYLCASRDTTSSYNEQFFGPGTRLTVL.

This chain links TRBV7-2 with TRBJ2-7; D may be TRBD1 (5 bases). This CDR3 is 15 amino acids long. Germline lookup yields CDR1 SGHTA and CDR2 FQGNSA. The V gene lost 2 bases and the J gene lost 2 bases, with 13 bases spanning the gap. CDR3 nucleotides: TGTGCCAGCAGCTTAAGGTGGGGCTCTCCCTACGAGCAGTACTTC. Translated, it gives CASSLRWGSPYEQYF. Full variable domain (rest looked up from reference TRBV7-2 and TRBJ2-7): GAGVSQSPSNKVTEKGKDVELRCDPISGHTALYWYRQSLGQGLEFLIYFQGNSAPDKSGLPSDRFSAERTGGSVSTLTIQRTQQEDSAVYLCASSLRWGSPYEQYFGPGTRLTVT.

The J gene is TRBJ1-6, the V gene TRBV30; D remains ambiguous. This CDR3 contains 12 residues. V gave up 4 bases and J gave up 7 bases, with 8 bases separating them. CDR1 is GTSNPN and CDR2 is SVGIG in the germline V gene (reference sequence). CDR3 sequence (DNA): TGTGCCTGGAATGGAGAGAATTCACCCCTCCACTTT. It is translated as CAWNGENSPLHF. Full variable domain (outside the CDR3, taken from reference TRBV30 and TRBJ1-6): SQTIHQWPATLVQPVGSPLSLECTVEGTSNPNLYWYRQAAGRGLQLLFYSVGIGQISSEVPQNLSASRPQDRQFILSSKKLLLSDSGFYLCAWNGENSPLHFGNGTRLTVT.

For this clone: The identical CDR3 is also encoded by other nucleotide sequences in the sample. This chain connects TRBV27 to TRBJ2-7, with 7 bases that match TRBD1. Losses at the gene ends were 4 bases for V and 4 bases for J; bases not matched to a gene: 10. There are 15 residues in the CDR3. Germline V gene data show CDR1 as MNHEY and CDR2 as SMNVEV (reference sequence). CDR3 DNA sequence: TGTGCCAGCAGTTCCGGGACAGAGGGACATTACGAGCAGTACTTC. As protein: CASSSGTEGHYEQYF.

The chain joins TRBV2 to TRBJ1-4; D might be TRBD1 (5 bases). The V end lost 9 bases, the J end lost 8 bases, and 19 bases lay between the germline ends. This CDR3 region has 14 residues. Germline CDR1 and CDR2: SNHLY and FYNNEI. CDR3 nucleotide sequence: TGTGCCAGTCGCGACAGAAGTCGGGCGGAAAAACTGTTTTTT. It yields the protein CASRDRSRAEKLFF.

This clone was detected a few times. This rearrangement joins TRBV9 to TRBJ2-5; a weak D match, TRBD1 (6 bases). Germline V CDR1 and CDR2: SGDLS, YYNGEE. This CDR3 is built from 14 residues. V shed 3 bases and J shed 9 bases, with 18 bases lying between them. The CDR3 loop reads CASSERQASSAQYF. The CDR3 region has the DNA TGTGCCAGCAGCGAAAGACAGGCTAGTTCGGCCCAGTACTTC.